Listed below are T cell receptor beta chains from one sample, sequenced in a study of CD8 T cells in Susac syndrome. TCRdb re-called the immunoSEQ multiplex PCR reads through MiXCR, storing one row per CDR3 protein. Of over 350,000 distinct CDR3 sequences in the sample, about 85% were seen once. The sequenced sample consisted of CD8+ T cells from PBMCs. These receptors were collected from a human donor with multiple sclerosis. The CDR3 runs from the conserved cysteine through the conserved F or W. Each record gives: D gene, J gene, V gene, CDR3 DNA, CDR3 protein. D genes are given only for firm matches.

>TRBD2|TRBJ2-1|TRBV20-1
TGCAGTGCTAGGAGTAGCGGGAGGGCCAATGAGCAGTTCTTC
CSARSSGRANEQFF
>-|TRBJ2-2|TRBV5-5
TGTGCCAGCATCCCGCCGGGAAACACCGGGGAGCTGTTTTTT
CASIPPGNTGELFF
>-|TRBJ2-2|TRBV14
TGTGCCAGCAGCCAGGGGGAGTGGACCGGGGAGCTGTTTTTT
CASSQGEWTGELFF
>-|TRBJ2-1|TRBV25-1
TGTGCCAGCAGTGAGGATCCCTCGGGGGAGCAGTTCTTC
CASSEDPSGEQFF
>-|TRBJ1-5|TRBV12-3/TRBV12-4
TGTGCCAGCAGTTTCCCCCTAAATCAGCCCCAGCATTTT
CASSFPLNQPQHF
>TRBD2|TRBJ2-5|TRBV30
TGTGCCTGGATAGCGGGAGAAGAGACCCAGTACTTC
CAWIAGEETQYF
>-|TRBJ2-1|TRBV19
TGTGCCAGTAGTTCGGGACAAAGCTCCTACAATGAGCAGTTCTTC
CASSSGQSSYNEQFF
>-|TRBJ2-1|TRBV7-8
TGTGCCAGCATTGATGTGGGCGGAACCTCCTACAATGAGCAGTTCTTC
CASIDVGGTSYNEQFF
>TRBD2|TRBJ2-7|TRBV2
TGTGCCAGCAGTGTAAAGACTAGCGGGACGTCCTACGAGCAGTACTTC
CASSVKTSGTSYEQYF
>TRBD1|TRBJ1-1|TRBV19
TGTGCCAGTACCACCGGGACAGGGGAAACTGAAGCTTTCTTT
CASTTGTGETEAFF